Following are 13 T cell receptor beta chains from one sample sequenced in a study of cytomegalovirus exposure and HLA in healthy donors. The PCR employed 60 Vbeta primers together with 13 Jbeta primers. This table comes from immunoSEQ multiplex PCR, and its TCRdb copy is limited to in-frame clones, with some not included. The sample includes around 130,000 clones, around three quarters seen only once; the top ten take roughly 5.2%. Material: PBMCs. Receptors originate from a man aged 18 to 29 in good health and CMV-seropositive.

V and J are TRBV28 and TRBJ2-1, with 11 bases matching TRBD1. This CDR3 has 17 amino acids. Germline V lookup: CDR1 MDHEN, CDR2 SYDVKM. V was pared by 2 bases and J by 2 bases, with 5 bases of the junction left unmatched. CDR3 sequence: CASSLGRTGGTYNEQFF. The CDR3 DNA sequence: TGTGCCAGCAGTTTAGGGAGGACAGGGGGCACCTACAATGAGCAGTTCTTC.

This clone was seen more than once but under ten times. The rearrangement joins TRBV5-1 to TRBJ1-2; 9 bases match TRBD1. Losses at the gene ends were 4 bases for V and 10 bases for J; bases not matched to a gene: 8. The CDR3 contains 13 residues. Germline assignment: CDR1 SGHRS and CDR2 YFSETQ. The CDR3 DNA is TGCGCCAGCAGCCGCCGGGACAGGGAGGACTACACCTTC. Encoded protein: CASSRRDREDYTF.

The genes are TRBV7-9 and TRBJ2-3; D is ambiguous. The V and J ends lost 5 bases and 0 bases respectively, with 18 bases between them. The germline gives CDR1 SEHNR, CDR2 FQNEAQ (reference sequence). The CDR3 sequence is 17 residues long. The CDR3 coding sequence is TGTGCCAGCAGCCGATCCTCCGGAGCGCAGAGCACAGATACGCAGTATTTT. Protein: CASSRSSGAQSTDTQYF. The complete variable domain, with remaining parts taken from reference TRBV7-9 and TRBJ2-3, reads DTGVSQNPRHKITKRGQNVTFRCDPISEHNRLYWYRQTLGQGPEFLTYFQNEAQLEKSRLLSDRFSAERPKGSFSTLEIQRTEQGDSAMYLCASSRSSGAQSTDTQYFGPGTRLTVL.

This clone was detected only a few times. The chain uses TRBV7-9 and TRBJ1-1; 7 nucleotides align to TRBD1. This CDR3 comprises 15 residues. V was pared by 1 base and J by 3 bases, with 5 bases of the junction left unmatched. CDR1 and CDR2 (germline): SEHNR, FQNEAQ (reference sequence). DNA for the CDR3: TGTGCCAGCAGCTTAGTTGGGGACAGAGACACTGAAGCTTTCTTT. Its protein product is CASSLVGDRDTEAFF.

This chain joins TRBV7-2 and TRBJ2-7; 12 bases are shared with TRBD2. The CDR3 spans 15 residues. Germline V gene data show CDR1 as SGHTA and CDR2 as FQGNSA. With V trimmed by 2 bases and J by 5 bases, 4 bases remained unmatched. In nucleotides, the CDR3 is TGTGCCAGCAGCTTACTAGCGGGAGGGCCCCACGAGCAGTACTTC. Its translation is CASSLLAGGPHEQYF. The full variable domain, completed using reference TRBV7-2 and TRBJ2-7, is GAGVSQSPSNKVTEKGKDVELRCDPISGHTALYWYRQSLGQGLEFLIYFQGNSAPDKSGLPSDRFSAERTGGSVSTLTIQRTQQEDSAVYLCASSLLAGGPHEQYFGPGTRLTVT.

The chain combines TRBV4-1 with TRBJ1-2, with 7 bases matching TRBD1. Germline V gives CDR1 MGHRA, CDR2 YSYEKL. This CDR3 has 13 amino acids. V shed 4 bases and J 5 bases; nucleotides not matched to a gene: 4. The CDR3 is CASSRLGQYGYTF. The CDR3 nucleotides are TGCGCCAGCAGCCGCCTGGGACAGTATGGCTACACCTTC.

The table lists this clone with a count of one. The gene calls are TRBV28 and TRBJ2-5; 10 nucleotides align to TRBD1. V trimming: 4 bases; J trimming: 12 bases; junction bases outside the gene matches: 5. Germline loops: CDR1 MDHEN, CDR2 SYDVKM. The CDR3 covers 12 residues. The DNA for the CDR3 is TGTGCCAGCAGTTCCCTGGGACAGGGGAAGTACTTC. It encodes CASSSLGQGKYF.

The chain employs TRBV30 and TRBJ2-3; D may be TRBD2 (6 bases). Germline V CDR1 and CDR2: GTSNPN, SVGIG (reference sequence). The CDR3 has 13 amino acids. V was clipped by 5 bases and J by 4 bases, with 13 bases between them. The CDR3 sequence: CAWDSGLADTQYF. The DNA for the CDR3 is TGTGCCTGGGATAGCGGATTGGCAGATACGCAGTATTTT.

The genes are TRBV5-6 and TRBJ1-6, with D unresolved. Trimming shortened V by 5 bases and J by 0 bases, and 15 bases separated the two germline ends. Germline values: CDR1 SGHDT, CDR2 YYEEEE. This CDR3 contains 17 residues. The chain's CDR3 is CASSLVTISSYNSPLHF. In DNA form, the CDR3 reads TGTGCCAGCAGTCTGGTCACCATCAGCTCCTATAATTCACCCCTCCACTTT.

The chain carries TRBV15 and TRBJ1-3, with a weak D call TRBD1 (5 bases). Germline V gene sequence: CDR1 LNHNV, CDR2 YYDKDF (reference sequence). The CDR3 totals 15 residues. Trimming cost V 0 bases and J 2 bases, with 8 bases left between them. CDR3 DNA sequence: TGTGCCACCAGCAGAGAGGGGGGACCTGGAAACACCATATATTTT. It yields the protein CATSREGGPGNTIYF.

This chain joins TRBV7-2 and TRBJ1-5; D not certain. Germline V gene data show CDR1 as SGHTA and CDR2 as FQGNSA. Trimming removed 2 bases from V and 4 bases from J, with 6 bases in between. This CDR3 is 13 amino acids long. The CDR3 nucleotides read TGTGCCAGCAGCTTATCCCCAAATCAGCCCCAGCATTTT. Its translation is CASSLSPNQPQHF.

For the CDR3, the DNA is TGTGCCAGCAGTGCCAAGGGACTAATCTCTGGAAACACCATATATTTT. It translates to CASSAKGLISGNTIYF. The chain joins TRBV6-1 to TRBJ1-3; D might be TRBD1 (5 bases). The germline gives CDR1 MNHNS, CDR2 SASEGT. V was clipped by 4 bases and J by 0 bases, with 13 bases between them. The CDR3 has 16 amino acids.

The gene calls are TRBV9 and TRBJ2-3; 10 bases agree with TRBD2. CDR1 and CDR2 (germline): SGDLS, YYNGEE. With 6 bases clipped from V and 6 bases from J, the junction kept 10 bases outside the gene matches. The CDR3 contains 15 residues. Here the CDR3 reads CASNHQREGGDTQYF. DNA of the CDR3: TGTGCCAGCAACCACCAGCGGGAGGGCGGGGATACGCAGTATTTT.